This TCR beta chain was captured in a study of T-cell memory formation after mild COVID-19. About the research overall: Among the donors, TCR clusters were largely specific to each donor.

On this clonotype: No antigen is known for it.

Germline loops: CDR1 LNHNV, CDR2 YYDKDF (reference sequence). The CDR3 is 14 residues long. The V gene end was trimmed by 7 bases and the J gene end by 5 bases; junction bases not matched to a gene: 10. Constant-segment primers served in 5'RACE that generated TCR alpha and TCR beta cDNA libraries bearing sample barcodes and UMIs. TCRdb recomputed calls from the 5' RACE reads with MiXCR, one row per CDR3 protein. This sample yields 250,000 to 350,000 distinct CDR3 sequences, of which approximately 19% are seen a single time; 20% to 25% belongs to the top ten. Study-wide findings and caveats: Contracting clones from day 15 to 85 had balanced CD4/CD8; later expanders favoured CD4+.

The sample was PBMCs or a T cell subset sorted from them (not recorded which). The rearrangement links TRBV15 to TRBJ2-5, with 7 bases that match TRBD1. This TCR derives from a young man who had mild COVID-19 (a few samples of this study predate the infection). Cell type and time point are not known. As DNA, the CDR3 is TGTGCCACCACACTTCGACAGGGACGGGAGACCCAGTACTTC. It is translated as CATTLRQGRETQYF.